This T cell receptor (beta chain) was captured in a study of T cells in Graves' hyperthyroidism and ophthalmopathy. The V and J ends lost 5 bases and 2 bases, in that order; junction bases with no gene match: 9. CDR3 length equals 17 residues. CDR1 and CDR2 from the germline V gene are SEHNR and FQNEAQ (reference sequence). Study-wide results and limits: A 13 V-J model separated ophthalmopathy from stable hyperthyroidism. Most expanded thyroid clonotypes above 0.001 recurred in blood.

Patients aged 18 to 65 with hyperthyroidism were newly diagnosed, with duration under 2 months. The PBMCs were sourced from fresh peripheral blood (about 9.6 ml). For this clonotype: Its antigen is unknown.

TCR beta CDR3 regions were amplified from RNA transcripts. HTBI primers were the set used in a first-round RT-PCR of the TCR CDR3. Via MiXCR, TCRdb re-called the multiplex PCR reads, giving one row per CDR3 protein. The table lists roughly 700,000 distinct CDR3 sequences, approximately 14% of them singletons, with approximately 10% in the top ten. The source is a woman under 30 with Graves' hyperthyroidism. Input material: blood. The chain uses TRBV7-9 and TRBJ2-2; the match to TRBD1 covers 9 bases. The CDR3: CASSTRGDRVNTGELFF. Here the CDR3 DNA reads TGTGCCAGCAGCACCCGAGGGGACAGGGTAAACACCGGGGAGCTGTTTTTT.